Listed below are T cell receptor beta chains from one sample, sequenced in a study of cytomegalovirus exposure and HLA in healthy donors. Assay: immunoSEQ multiplex PCR; the TCRdb copy retains only in-frame clones and omits some. The table lists about 190,000 clones, over 80% of them singletons. The sample was PBMCs. Receptors originate from a man aged 30 to 39 in good health and CMV-seronegative. Both conserved end residues are part of each CDR3.

v_gene: TRBV7-9
CDR3aa: CASSSVLSPPLHF

v_gene: TRBV14
CDR3aa: CASRPGTGFTGELFF

v_gene: TRBV10-2
CDR3aa: CASKGGLAGTFLGNEQFF

v_gene: TRBV30
CDR3aa: CAWAGTGDYEQYF

v_gene: TRBV7-6
CDR3aa: CASSPLWRAKAGNTEAFF

v_gene: TRBV5-4
CDR3aa: CASSFSPGGQETQYF

v_gene: TRBV28
CDR3aa: CASSPPFGQGVGQYF

v_gene: TRBV7-2
CDR3aa: CASSRDRDGGGDTQYF

v_gene: TRBV7-9
CDR3aa: CASSSRGGLAGHNEQFF

v_gene: TRBV19
CDR3aa: CASSPGTAANTEAFF

v_gene: TRBV7-9
CDR3aa: CASSLRQGAYEQYF

v_gene: TRBV5-4
CDR3aa: CASSPGLAGDEQYF

v_gene: TRBV12-5
CDR3aa: CASGRDREETQYF

v_gene: TRBV10-3
CDR3aa: CAISDQNTSYEQYF

v_gene: TRBV18
CDR3aa: CASSPSAGVSYSPLHF

v_gene: TRBV11-3
CDR3aa: CASSLGRGGHYEQYF

v_gene: TRBV4-1
CDR3aa: CASSPGQGVGKAKNIQYF

v_gene: TRBV5-1
CDR3aa: CASTPQGAGEKLFF

v_gene: TRBV19
CDR3aa: CASSWSGQVRNQPQHF

v_gene: TRBV7-6
CDR3aa: CASSLVAGEQGVIEQYF

v_gene: TRBV4-1
CDR3aa: CASSQAGVREYGYTF

v_gene: TRBV7-9
CDR3aa: CASVYRERTSGTNTGELFF

v_gene: TRBV11-2
CDR3aa: CASSLRTNEQYF

v_gene: TRBV7-9
CDR3aa: CASSSSGGLESGELFF

v_gene: TRBV6-6
CDR3aa: CASSYTGQGAGQPQHF

v_gene: TRBV7-8
CDR3aa: CASSLDRDKGQETQYF

v_gene: TRBV7-9
CDR3aa: CASSPQRQGEEKLFF

v_gene: TRBV4-2
CDR3aa: CASSGGGQMNTGELFF

v_gene: TRBV2
CDR3aa: CASSEIRTVNQPQHF

v_gene: TRBV19
CDR3aa: CASSNRGRPTNEKLFF

v_gene: TRBV6-1
CDR3aa: CASSEGSGARGHTQHF

v_gene: TRBV4-3
CDR3aa: CASSQGLGRNEKLFF

v_gene: TRBV7-9
CDR3aa: CASSLAGTANEKLFF

v_gene: TRBV25-1
CDR3aa: CASTSWTGNYGYTF

v_gene: TRBV6-1
CDR3aa: CASSTGQGITDTQYF

v_gene: TRBV6-5
CDR3aa: CASAPTGISYEQYF

v_gene: TRBV4-3
CDR3aa: CASSPDQLTGRNQPQHF

v_gene: TRBV28
CDR3aa: CASSSPGQNPYEQYF

v_gene: TRBV6-6
CDR3aa: CASTITATQETQYF

v_gene: TRBV5-1
CDR3aa: CASSLPEGPYEQFF

v_gene: TRBV9
CDR3aa: CASSALSGIIYNEQFF

v_gene: TRBV14
CDR3aa: CASSPSGGRGETQYF

v_gene: TRBV29-1
CDR3aa: CSVGQGRNIQYF

v_gene: TRBV28
CDR3aa: CASSLGGNTIYF

v_gene: TRBV5-3
CDR3aa: CARSDPGQADSPLHF

v_gene: TRBV29-1
CDR3aa: CSAATGTGSNQPQHF

v_gene: TRBV5-1
CDR3aa: CASSSGQFLEAFF

v_gene: TRBV19
CDR3aa: CASSIVGHKDDEQYF

v_gene: TRBV7-2
CDR3aa: CASSSTGAWGGPQHF

v_gene: TRBV15
CDR3aa: CATLARDREKEKLFF

v_gene: TRBV5-1
CDR3aa: CASSNGLAGINEQFF

v_gene: TRBV6-5
CDR3aa: CASSRTGNTEAFF

v_gene: TRBV7-2
CDR3aa: CASSSRGTPGTGSYEQYF

v_gene: TRBV28
CDR3aa: CASSSGTVQSPLHF

v_gene: TRBV7-8
CDR3aa: CASSLGQTGSPLHF

v_gene: TRBV5-5
CDR3aa: CATSTGRNTEAFF

v_gene: TRBV5-1
CDR3aa: CASSDPLAARTDTQYF

v_gene: TRBV28
CDR3aa: CASSPIYRGPGEKLFF